This TCR beta chain was identified during a study of T cell responses to AZD1222 COVID-19 vaccine. Study results and limitations: Nearly half of unique spike-specific TCRs reportedly avoided B.1.351 and B.1.1.7 mutated regions. The study found vaccine-associated CD4 TCRs spanning spike, dominant at 160-218 and 743-854.

This table comes from immunoSEQ multiplex PCR, and its TCRdb copy is limited to in-frame clones, with some not included. The data hold 72,000 or so clones, with about nine tenths observed a single time. Germline V gives CDR1 MRHNA, CDR2 SNTAGT. Trimming removed 3 bases from V and 0 bases from J, with 9 bases in between. The CDR3 is 15 amino acids. A word on this clone: Its antigen is unknown.

The TCR originated in an adult in good health. The input for sequencing was peripheral blood, taken on day 0 of AZD1222 vaccination. The V call is TRBV6-4, the J call TRBJ2-1; the D is unclear. CDR3 nucleotides: TGTGCCAGCAGTGAGGCCCTGGGCTCCTACAATGAGCAGTTCTTC. Translation: CASSEALGSYNEQFF.